This is a list of T cell receptor beta chains from one sample in a study of blood T cell repertoires in COVID-19. Assay: immunoSEQ multiplex PCR; the TCRdb copy retains only in-frame clones and omits some. The table shows 80,000 to 95,000 clones, with roughly 85% occurring only once. Sequencing was performed on peripheral blood. The receptors stem from a man at least 80 years old with acute or convalescent COVID-19. Each CDR3 is given with its conserved first and last residue. Fields, in order: clone size, D gene, J gene, V gene, CDR3 protein, CDR3 DNA. A D gene is named only where the DNA matches it firmly. Clone size appears in some rows only: once, few, many, or a class for an expanded clone.

size: -; D: -; J: TRBJ1-2; V: TRBV30; CDR3: CAWADSNYGYTF; DNA: TGTGCCTGGGCGGACAGTAACTATGGCTACACCTTC
size: -; D: TRBD1; J: TRBJ2-7; V: TRBV18; CDR3: CASSLGGQGKLYEQYF; DNA: TGTGCCAGCTCACTAGGCGGACAGGGCAAATTATACGAGCAGTACTTC
size: once; D: TRBD2; J: TRBJ2-3; V: TRBV12-5; CDR3: CASGSTLAGADTQYF; DNA: TGTGCTAGTGGTTCGACACTAGCGGGAGCAGATACGCAGTATTTT
size: -; D: TRBD1; J: TRBJ1-1; V: TRBV5-1; CDR3: CASSLGQGGSEAFF; DNA: TGCGCCAGCAGCTTGGGACAGGGAGGCTCTGAAGCTTTCTTT
size: few; D: TRBD2; J: TRBJ2-1; V: TRBV28; CDR3: CASRGTSSYNEQFF; DNA: TGTGCCAGCAGAGGGACTAGCTCCTACAATGAGCAGTTCTTC
size: -; D: TRBD1; J: TRBJ2-2; V: TRBV2; CDR3: CAGQGYGELFF; DNA: TGTGCCGGACAGGGGTACGGGGAGCTGTTTTTT
size: -; D: TRBD1; J: TRBJ2-7; V: TRBV5-4; CDR3: CASSPGQAHYEQYF; DNA: TGTGCCAGCAGCCCGGGACAGGCGCACTACGAGCAGTACTTC
size: once; D: TRBD2; J: TRBJ2-1; V: TRBV27; CDR3: CASSFSALAGYYNEQFF; DNA: TGTGCCAGCAGTTTTTCCGCTCTAGCGGGGTATTACAATGAGCAGTTCTTC
size: once; D: -; J: TRBJ1-5; V: TRBV5-1; CDR3: CASSLDSYSNQPQHF; DNA: TGCGCCAGCAGCTTGGACAGTTATAGCAATCAGCCCCAGCATTTT
size: -; D: TRBD2; J: TRBJ2-3; V: TRBV27; CDR3: CASTLTSGRRSSTDTQYF; DNA: TGTGCCAGCACCTTGACTAGCGGGAGACGTAGTAGCACAGATACGCAGTATTTT
size: -; D: -; J: TRBJ1-1; V: TRBV5-8; CDR3: CASSLSVGTEAFF; DNA: TGTGCCAGCAGCTTGAGTGTCGGCACTGAAGCTTTCTTT
size: -; D: TRBD1; J: TRBJ2-7; V: TRBV5-1; CDR3: CANIGRRQGPLNEQYF; DNA: TGCGCCAACATAGGACGGAGACAGGGTCCTTTAAACGAGCAGTACTTC
size: -; D: TRBD2; J: TRBJ2-5; V: TRBV28; CDR3: CASSFSGAQETQYF; DNA: TGTGCCAGCAGTTTTAGCGGGGCACAAGAGACCCAGTACTTC
size: -; D: TRBD2; J: TRBJ2-5; V: TRBV2; CDR3: CASNPLAGVETQYF; DNA: TGTGCCAGCAACCCACTAGCGGGAGTTGAGACCCAGTACTTC
size: -; D: -; J: TRBJ1-1; V: TRBV18; CDR3: CASSPDRSMNTEAFF; DNA: TGTGCCAGCTCACCCGACAGAAGTATGAACACTGAAGCTTTCTTT
size: -; D: -; J: TRBJ2-2; V: TRBV7-3; CDR3: CASSLQGPNTGELFF; DNA: TGTGCCAGCAGCTTGCAGGGGCCAAACACCGGGGAGCTGTTTTTT
size: -; D: -; J: TRBJ2-3; V: TRBV10-3; CDR3: CAIRSQDTQYF; DNA: TGTGCCATCAGGAGCCAAGATACGCAGTATTTT
size: -; D: TRBD2; J: TRBJ2-7; V: TRBV9; CDR3: CASSVAVSGSGEQYF; DNA: TGTGCCAGCAGCGTAGCAGTCAGCGGGAGTGGAGAGCAGTACTTC
size: -; D: -; J: TRBJ2-2; V: TRBV24-1; CDR3: CATSDLKGTTNTGELFF; DNA: TGTGCCACCAGTGATTTAAAAGGGACAACGAACACCGGGGAGCTGTTTTTT
size: -; D: -; J: TRBJ1-1; V: TRBV7-9; CDR3: CASSTRKAGATEAFF; DNA: TGTGCCAGCAGCACGAGGAAAGCAGGGGCGACTGAAGCTTTCTTT
size: once; D: -; J: TRBJ2-5; V: TRBV6-2/TRBV6-3; CDR3: CASSYGARRSQETQYF; DNA: TGTGCCAGCAGTTATGGCGCGCGGAGGTCCCAAGAGACCCAGTACTTC
size: -; D: TRBD1; J: TRBJ2-1; V: TRBV4-1; CDR3: CASSQNDRGSYNEQFF; DNA: TGCGCCAGCAGCCAAAACGACAGGGGCTCCTACAATGAGCAGTTCTTC
size: -; D: -; J: TRBJ2-1; V: TRBV5-1; CDR3: CASSLYGNEQFF; DNA: TGCGCCAGCAGCTTGTACGGTAATGAGCAGTTCTTC
size: -; D: -; J: TRBJ2-7; V: TRBV3-1/TRBV3-2; CDR3: CASSQDTRGHEQYF; DNA: TGTGCCAGCAGCCAAGATACCAGGGGCCACGAGCAGTACTTC
size: -; D: -; J: TRBJ1-1; V: TRBV30; CDR3: CAWSVQPMLNTEAFF; DNA: TGTGCCTGGAGTGTACAGCCGATGTTGAACACTGAAGCTTTCTTT
size: -; D: TRBD2; J: TRBJ2-3; V: TRBV3-1/TRBV3-2; CDR3: CASSPSGTSGELDTQYF; DNA: TGTGCCAGCAGCCCGTCCGGGACTAGCGGGGAGTTAGATACGCAGTATTTT
size: once; D: -; J: TRBJ2-3; V: TRBV29-1; CDR3: CSVDSADTQYF; DNA: TGCAGCGTTGACTCCGCAGATACGCAGTATTTT
size: few; D: -; J: TRBJ2-3; V: TRBV5-5; CDR3: CASSLEQILSTDTQYF; DNA: TGTGCCAGCAGCTTGGAACAGATTCTTAGCACAGATACGCAGTATTTT
size: -; D: TRBD1; J: TRBJ1-1; V: TRBV27; CDR3: CASSFHPDRGLMNTEAFF; DNA: TGTGCCAGCAGCTTTCACCCGGACAGGGGACTAATGAACACTGAAGCTTTCTTT
size: -; D: TRBD2; J: TRBJ2-1; V: TRBV2; CDR3: CASSPSREGEQFF; DNA: TGTGCCAGCAGTCCATCCCGGGAGGGTGAGCAGTTCTTC
size: -; D: TRBD1; J: TRBJ1-6; V: TRBV7-2; CDR3: CASSLAHRGLQPLHF; DNA: TGTGCCAGCAGCTTAGCGCATAGGGGGCTACAACCCCTCCACTTT
size: once; D: -; J: TRBJ2-5; V: TRBV4-1; CDR3: CASSREGGPYVGTQYF; DNA: TGCGCCAGCAGCCGAGAGGGTGGGCCTTACGTGGGGACCCAGTACTTC
size: -; D: TRBD1; J: TRBJ1-6; V: TRBV6-5; CDR3: CASRQTGGHSPLHF; DNA: TGTGCCAGCAGGCAAACAGGGGGTCATTCACCCCTCCACTTT
size: -; D: TRBD1; J: TRBJ1-5; V: TRBV2; CDR3: CASSEQGTGNQPQHF; DNA: TGTGCCAGCAGTGAACAGGGGACAGGGAATCAGCCCCAGCATTTT
size: -; D: TRBD2; J: TRBJ2-1; V: TRBV4-2; CDR3: CASSQDLGLAGNEQFF; DNA: TGTGCCAGCAGCCAAGATCTCGGGCTAGCGGGCAATGAGCAGTTCTTC
size: -; D: -; J: TRBJ2-2; V: TRBV7-9; CDR3: CASSLSRGMGTGELFF; DNA: TGTGCCAGCAGCTTAAGTCGGGGGATGGGAACCGGGGAGCTGTTTTTT
size: -; D: -; J: TRBJ2-7; V: TRBV7-9; CDR3: CASSLAGGGAYEQYF; DNA: TGTGCCAGCAGCTTAGCGGGAGGTGGGGCCTACGAGCAGTACTTC
size: -; D: TRBD1; J: TRBJ1-1; V: TRBV9; CDR3: CASSVVGTGPNEAFF; DNA: TGTGCCAGCAGCGTAGTGGGGACAGGACCCAATGAAGCTTTCTTT
size: -; D: TRBD2; J: TRBJ2-1; V: TRBV4-2; CDR3: CASSQGSGSSYNEQFF; DNA: TGTGCCAGCAGCCAAGGGAGCGGGAGTTCCTACAATGAGCAGTTCTTC
size: once; D: -; J: TRBJ2-2; V: TRBV7-2; CDR3: CASSLGTRNTGELFF; DNA: TGTGCCAGCAGCTTGGGGACACGGAACACCGGGGAGCTGTTTTTT
size: -; D: -; J: TRBJ2-2; V: TRBV25-1; CDR3: CASSDAVGGAVGELFF; DNA: TGTGCCAGCAGTGATGCGGTTGGGGGGGCTGTCGGGGAGCTGTTTTTT
size: -; D: -; J: TRBJ2-2; V: TRBV3-1/TRBV3-2; CDR3: CASSQSGTSESSGELFF; DNA: TGTGCCAGCAGCCAATCCGGGACATCCGAAAGTTCCGGGGAGCTGTTTTTT
size: -; D: -; J: TRBJ2-7; V: TRBV29-1; CDR3: CSVGGGTSYEQYF; DNA: TGCAGCGTTGGGGGCGGTACCTCCTACGAGCAGTACTTC
size: -; D: -; J: TRBJ2-1; V: TRBV30; CDR3: CAWTPARDEQFF; DNA: TGTGCCTGGACACCAGCCCGGGATGAGCAGTTCTTC
size: -; D: TRBD1; J: TRBJ1-4; V: TRBV7-6; CDR3: CASSQGQKRGSNEKLFF; DNA: TGTGCCAGCAGCCAGGGACAGAAGCGTGGGTCTAATGAAAAACTGTTTTTT
size: -; D: -; J: TRBJ1-2; V: TRBV28; CDR3: CASTPGYRGYTF; DNA: TGTGCCAGCACCCCGGGGTACCGCGGCTACACCTTC
size: once; D: TRBD2; J: TRBJ2-7; V: TRBV5-6; CDR3: CASSGGLAVSYEQYF; DNA: TGTGCCAGCAGCGGGGGACTAGCGGTCTCCTACGAGCAGTACTTC
size: -; D: TRBD1; J: TRBJ1-1; V: TRBV20-1; CDR3: CSARGQQEAFF; DNA: TGCAGTGCCAGGGGACAGCAAGAAGCTTTCTTT